This is a list of T cell receptor beta chains from one sample in a study of Ad26.COV2.S vaccination and SARS-CoV-2 variants. The data were produced by immunoSEQ multiplex PCR, yet TCRdb's version contains in-frame clones alone and is incomplete. There are about 350,000 clones in the sample; 70% to 90% occur only once, and 3% to 4% lies in the top ten. Sequences were derived from peripheral blood, sampled in a trial of Ad26.COV2.S vaccine versus placebo. Receptors originate from a person between 18 and 60 years old who received the Ad26.COV2.S COVID-19 vaccine or a placebo. The CDR3 runs from the conserved cysteine through the conserved F or W. A D gene is named only where the DNA matches it firmly.

D,V,J,CDR3,DNA
TRBD1,TRBV2,TRBJ1-4,CASRASRGGYGEKLFF,TGTGCCAGCAGAGCCTCCAGGGGGGGTTATGGTGAAAAACTGTTTTTT
TRBD1,TRBV5-1,TRBJ2-2,CASSLGDRAGAGELFF,TGCGCCAGCAGCTTGGGAGACAGGGCAGGCGCCGGGGAGCTGTTTTTT
TRBD1,TRBV3-1/TRBV3-2,TRBJ2-3,CASSKRDRPTDTQYF,TGTGCCAGCAGCAAACGGGACAGACCCACAGATACGCAGTATTTT
TRBD1,TRBV4-3,TRBJ1-2,CASSQGQGGNYGYTF,TGCGCCAGCAGCCAAGGACAGGGAGGAAACTATGGCTACACCTTC
-,TRBV6-5,TRBJ2-7,CASSYRAGYEQYF,TGTGCCAGCAGTTATCGGGCGGGCTACGAGCAGTACTTC
-,TRBV6-5,TRBJ1-2,CASSYSAGYFTF,TGTGCCAGCAGTTACTCAGCCGGATATTTCACCTTC
-,TRBV5-5,TRBJ2-7,CASRPRDGSSYEQYF,TGTGCCAGCAGACCCCGGGACGGGAGCTCCTACGAGCAGTACTTC
TRBD1,TRBV29-1,TRBJ2-7,CSVEYTDRGRVEQYF,TGCAGCGTTGAATACACGGACAGGGGACGGGTCGAGCAGTACTTC
TRBD2,TRBV7-9,TRBJ2-1,CASSGWTEREGAYNEQFF,TGTGCCAGCAGCGGATGGACTGAGCGGGAGGGGGCCTACAATGAGCAGTTCTTC
TRBD2,TRBV7-9,TRBJ2-5,CASSLGISGGPQETQYF,TGTGCCAGCAGCTTAGGTATTAGCGGGGGGCCTCAAGAGACCCAGTACTTC
TRBD1,TRBV27,TRBJ2-7,CASSHGTGLTEQYF,TGTGCCAGCAGTCACGGGACAGGGCTGACCGAGCAGTACTTC
-,TRBV29-1,TRBJ1-1,CSGHRLNTEAFF,TGCAGCGGCCACAGGTTGAACACTGAAGCTTTCTTT
TRBD2,TRBV2,TRBJ2-1,CASSELGEGRNNEQFF,TGTGCCAGCAGTGAATTGGGGGAGGGCCGCAACAATGAGCAGTTCTTC